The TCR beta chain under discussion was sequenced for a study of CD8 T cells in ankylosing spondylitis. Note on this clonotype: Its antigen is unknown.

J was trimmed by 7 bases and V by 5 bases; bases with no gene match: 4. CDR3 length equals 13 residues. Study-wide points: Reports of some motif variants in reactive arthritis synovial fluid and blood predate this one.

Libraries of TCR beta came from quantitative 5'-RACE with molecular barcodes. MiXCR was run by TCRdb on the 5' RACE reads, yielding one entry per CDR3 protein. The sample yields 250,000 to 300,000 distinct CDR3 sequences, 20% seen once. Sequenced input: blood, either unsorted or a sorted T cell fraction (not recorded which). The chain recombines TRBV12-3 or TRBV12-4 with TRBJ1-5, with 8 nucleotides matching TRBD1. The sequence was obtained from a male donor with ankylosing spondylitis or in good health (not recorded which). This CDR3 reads CASSQRQGQPQHF. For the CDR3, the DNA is TGTGCCAGCAGTCAACGACAGGGGCAGCCCCAGCATTTT.